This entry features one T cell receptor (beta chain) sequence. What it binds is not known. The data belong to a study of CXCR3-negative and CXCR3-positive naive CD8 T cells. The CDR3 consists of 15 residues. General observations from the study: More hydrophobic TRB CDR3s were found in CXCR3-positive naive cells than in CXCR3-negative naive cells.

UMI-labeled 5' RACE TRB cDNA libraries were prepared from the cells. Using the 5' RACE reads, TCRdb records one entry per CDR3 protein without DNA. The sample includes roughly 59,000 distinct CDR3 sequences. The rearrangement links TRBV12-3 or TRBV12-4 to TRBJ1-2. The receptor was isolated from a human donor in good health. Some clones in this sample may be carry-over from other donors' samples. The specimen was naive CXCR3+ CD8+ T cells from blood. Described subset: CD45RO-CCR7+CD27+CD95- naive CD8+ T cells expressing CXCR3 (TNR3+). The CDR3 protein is CASSFQTMDHYGYTF.